This T cell receptor beta chain was observed in a study of blood T cell repertoires in COVID-19. Data came from immunoSEQ multiplex PCR; TCRdb stores just in-frame clones and leaves some out. The sample has more than 300,000 clones; almost 90% are singletons. V shed 5 bases, J shed 2 bases, and the junction held 6 bases outside the gene matches. CDR1 and CDR2 (germline): SGHTA, FQGNSA. This CDR3 spans 14 amino acids. Sequenced sample: peripheral blood. This receptor was taken from a woman aged 35 to 49 with COVID-19, enrolled during active disease. The rearrangement joins TRBV7-2 to TRBJ2-7, with 7 bases identical to TRBD1. CDR3 bases: TGTGCCAGCAGCGATCCAGGGGGAACCTACGAGCAGTACTTC. Translation gives CASSDPGGTYEQYF. The full variable domain, in which reference TRBV7-2 and TRBJ2-7 provide the parts outside the CDR3, is GAGVSQSPSNKVTEKGKDVELRCDPISGHTALYWYRQSLGQGLEFLIYFQGNSAPDKSGLPSDRFSAERTGGSVSTLTIQRTQQEDSAVYLCASSDPGGTYEQYFGPGTRLTVT.